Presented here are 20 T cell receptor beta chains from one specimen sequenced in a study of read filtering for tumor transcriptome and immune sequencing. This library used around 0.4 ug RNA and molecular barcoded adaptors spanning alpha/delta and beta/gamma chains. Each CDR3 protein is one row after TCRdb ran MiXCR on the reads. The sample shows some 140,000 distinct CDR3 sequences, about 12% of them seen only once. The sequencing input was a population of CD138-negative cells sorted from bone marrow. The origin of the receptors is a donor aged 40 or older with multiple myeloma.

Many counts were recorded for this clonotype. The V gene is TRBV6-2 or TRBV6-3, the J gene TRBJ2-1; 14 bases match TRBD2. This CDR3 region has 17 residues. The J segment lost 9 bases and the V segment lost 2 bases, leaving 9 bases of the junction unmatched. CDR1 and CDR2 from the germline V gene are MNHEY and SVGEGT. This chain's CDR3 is CASSYLRLAGGSSEQFF. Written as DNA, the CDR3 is TGTGCCAGCAGTTACCTCCGACTAGCGGGAGGGTCTAGTGAGCAGTTCTTC.

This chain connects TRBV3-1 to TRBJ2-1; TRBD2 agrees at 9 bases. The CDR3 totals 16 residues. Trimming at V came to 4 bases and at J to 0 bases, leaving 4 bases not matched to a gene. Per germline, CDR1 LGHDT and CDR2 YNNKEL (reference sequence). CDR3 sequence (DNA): TGTGCCAGCAGCCTTCTAGCGGGAAGCTCCTACAATGAGCAGTTCTTC. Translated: CASSLLAGSSYNEQFF.

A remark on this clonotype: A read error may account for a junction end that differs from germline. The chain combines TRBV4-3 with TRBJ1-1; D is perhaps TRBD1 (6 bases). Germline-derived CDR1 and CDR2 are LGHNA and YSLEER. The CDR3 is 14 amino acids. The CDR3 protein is CASSQGGANTEACF. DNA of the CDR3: TGCGCCAGCAGCCAAGGGGGGGCGAACACTGAAGCTTGCTTT.

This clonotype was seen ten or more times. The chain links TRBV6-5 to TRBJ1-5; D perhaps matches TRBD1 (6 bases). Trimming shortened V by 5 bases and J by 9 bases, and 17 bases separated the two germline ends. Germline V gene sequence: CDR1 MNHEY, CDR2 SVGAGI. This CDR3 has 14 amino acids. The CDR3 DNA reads TGTGCCAGCAGTCCGGGACAAGGGAGCTGGCCCCAGCATTTT. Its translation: CASSPGQGSWPQHF.

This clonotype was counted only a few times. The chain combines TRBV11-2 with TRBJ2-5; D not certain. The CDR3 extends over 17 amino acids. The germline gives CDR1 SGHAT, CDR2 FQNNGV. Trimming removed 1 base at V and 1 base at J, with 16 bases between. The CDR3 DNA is TGTGCCAGCAGCTTAGGTGTTCAGGCGACATTCCAAGAGACCCAGTACTTC. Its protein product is CASSLGVQATFQETQYF. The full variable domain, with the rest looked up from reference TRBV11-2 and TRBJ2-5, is EAGVAQSPRYKIIEKRQSVAFWCNPISGHATLYWYQQILGQGPKLLIQFQNNGVVDDSQLPKDRFSAERLKGVDSTLKIQPAKLEDSAVYLCASSLGVQATFQETQYFGPGTRLLVL.

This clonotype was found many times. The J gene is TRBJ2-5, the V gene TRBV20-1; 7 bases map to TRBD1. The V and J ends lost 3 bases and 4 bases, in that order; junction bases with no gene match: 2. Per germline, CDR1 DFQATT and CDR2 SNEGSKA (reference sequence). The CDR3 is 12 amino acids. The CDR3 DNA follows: TGCAGTGCTAGGGCAGGGGGAGAGACCCAGTACTTC. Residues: CSARAGGETQYF.

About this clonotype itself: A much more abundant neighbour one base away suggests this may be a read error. Here the CDR3 reads CRARIQPYNTGELFF. The DNA of the CDR3 is TGCAGAGCCCGAATCCAGCCTTACAACACCGGGGAGCTGTTTTTT. The chain joins TRBV20-1 to TRBJ2-2; D remains unclear. Germline CDR1 reads DFQATT; CDR2 reads SNEGSKA (reference sequence). The CDR3 covers 15 residues.

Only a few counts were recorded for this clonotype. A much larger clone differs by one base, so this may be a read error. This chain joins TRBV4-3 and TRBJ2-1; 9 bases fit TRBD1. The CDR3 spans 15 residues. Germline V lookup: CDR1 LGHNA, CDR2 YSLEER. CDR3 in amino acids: CASSPTGGYVNGQFF. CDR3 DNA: TGCGCCAGCAGCCCGACAGGGGGGTACGTAAATGGGCAGTTCTTC.

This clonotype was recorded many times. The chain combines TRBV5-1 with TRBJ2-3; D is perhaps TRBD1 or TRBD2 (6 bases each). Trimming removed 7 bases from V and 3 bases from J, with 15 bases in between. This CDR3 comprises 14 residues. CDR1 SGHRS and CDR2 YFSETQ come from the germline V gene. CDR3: CASGSWGATDTQYF. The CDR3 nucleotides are TGCGCCAGCGGAAGTTGGGGGGCAACAGATACGCAGTATTTT.

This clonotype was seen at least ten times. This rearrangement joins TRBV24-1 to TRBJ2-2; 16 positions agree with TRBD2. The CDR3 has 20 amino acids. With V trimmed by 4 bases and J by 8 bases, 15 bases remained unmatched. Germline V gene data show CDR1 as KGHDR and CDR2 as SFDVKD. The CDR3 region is CATSDAGLAGGPVMAGELFF. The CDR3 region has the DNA TGTGCCACCAGTGACGCGGGACTAGCGGGAGGGCCGGTGATGGCGGGGGAGCTGTTTTTT.

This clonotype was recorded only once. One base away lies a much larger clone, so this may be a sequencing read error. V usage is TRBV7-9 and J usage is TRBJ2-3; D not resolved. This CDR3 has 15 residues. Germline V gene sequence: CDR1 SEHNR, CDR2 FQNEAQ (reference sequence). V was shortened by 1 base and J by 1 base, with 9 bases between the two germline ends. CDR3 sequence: CASSLDRMCTDTQYF. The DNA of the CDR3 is TGTGCCAGCAGCTTAGATCGGATGTGCACAGATACGCAGTATTTT.

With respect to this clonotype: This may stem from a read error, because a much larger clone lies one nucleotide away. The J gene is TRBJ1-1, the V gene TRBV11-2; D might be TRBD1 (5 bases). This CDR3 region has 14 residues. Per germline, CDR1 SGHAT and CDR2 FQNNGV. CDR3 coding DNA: TGTGCCAGCAGCTTAGGAGGGGTTGAGACTGAAGCTGTCTTT. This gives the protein CASSLGGVETEAVF.

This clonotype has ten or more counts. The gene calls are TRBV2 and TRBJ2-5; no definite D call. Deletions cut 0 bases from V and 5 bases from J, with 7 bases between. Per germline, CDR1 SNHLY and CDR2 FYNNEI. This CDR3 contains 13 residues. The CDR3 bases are TGTGCCAGCAGTGAAGCGTCCGGGGAGACCCAGTACTTC. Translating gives CASSEASGETQYF.

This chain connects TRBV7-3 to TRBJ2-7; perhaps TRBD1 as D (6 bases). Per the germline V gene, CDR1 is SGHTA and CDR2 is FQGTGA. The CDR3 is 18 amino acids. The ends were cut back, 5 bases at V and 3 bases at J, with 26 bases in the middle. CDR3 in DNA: TGTGCCAGCAGCCCCACATTATCTTCTATGGGACACATCTACGAGCAGTACTTC. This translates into CASSPTLSSMGHIYEQYF.

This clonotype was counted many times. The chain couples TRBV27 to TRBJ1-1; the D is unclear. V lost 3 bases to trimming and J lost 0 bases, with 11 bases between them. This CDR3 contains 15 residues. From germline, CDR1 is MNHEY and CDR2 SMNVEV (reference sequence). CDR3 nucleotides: TGTGCCAGCAGTTTGGTCCCAGATATGAACACTGAAGCTTTCTTT. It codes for CASSLVPDMNTEAFF.

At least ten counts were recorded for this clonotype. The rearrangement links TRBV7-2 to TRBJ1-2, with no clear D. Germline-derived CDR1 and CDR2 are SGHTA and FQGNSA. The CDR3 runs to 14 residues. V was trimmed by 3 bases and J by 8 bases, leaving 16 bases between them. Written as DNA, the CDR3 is TGTGCCAGCAGCTTTCGCTTCAACCGAGGGGGCTACACCTTC. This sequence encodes CASSFRFNRGGYTF.

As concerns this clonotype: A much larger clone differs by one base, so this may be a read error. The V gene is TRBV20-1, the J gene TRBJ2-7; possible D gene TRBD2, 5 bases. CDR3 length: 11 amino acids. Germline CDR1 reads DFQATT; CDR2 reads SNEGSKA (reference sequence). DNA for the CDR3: TGCAGTGCTAGAAAAGACTACGGGCAGTACTTC. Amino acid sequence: CSARKDYGQYF.

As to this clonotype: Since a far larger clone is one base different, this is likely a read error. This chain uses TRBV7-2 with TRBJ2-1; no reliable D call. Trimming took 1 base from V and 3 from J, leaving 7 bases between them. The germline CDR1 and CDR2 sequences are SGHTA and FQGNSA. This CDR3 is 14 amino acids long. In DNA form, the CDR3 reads TGTGCCAGCAGCTTAGATGGGGTCTACAATGAGCAGTTCTTC. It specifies CASSLDGVYNEQFF.

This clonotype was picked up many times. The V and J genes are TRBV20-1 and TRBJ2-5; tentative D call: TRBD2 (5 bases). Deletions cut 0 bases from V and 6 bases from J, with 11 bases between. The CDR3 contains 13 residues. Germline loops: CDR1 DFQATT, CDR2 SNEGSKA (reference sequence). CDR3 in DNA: TGCAGTGCTAGAGATTGGGGAGTGCAGACCCAGTACTTC. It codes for CSARDWGVQTQYF.

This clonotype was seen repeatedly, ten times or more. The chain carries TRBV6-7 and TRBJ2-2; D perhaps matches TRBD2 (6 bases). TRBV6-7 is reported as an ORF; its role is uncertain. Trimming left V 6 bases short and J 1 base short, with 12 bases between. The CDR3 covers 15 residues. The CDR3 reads CASRVGSGNTGELFF. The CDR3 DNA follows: TGTGCCAGCAGGGTCGGTAGCGGGAACACCGGGGAGCTGTTTTTT.